This T cell receptor (beta chain) comes out of a study of cytomegalovirus exposure and HLA in healthy donors. Study-level information: Earlier sequencing of 150 million to 200 million T cells yielded around 120 million unique TCR beta sequences.

Trimming took off 7 bases at V and 0 bases at J, with 14 bases between the two ends. Germline V CDR1 and CDR2: SQVTM, ANQGSEA. This CDR3 is 14 amino acids long. The study ran its PCR with 60 Vbeta and 13 Jbeta primers. Some clones are missing from TCRdb's copy, which holds only in-frame ones; the method was immunoSEQ multiplex PCR. The profile shows tens of thousands of clones, more than 65% of them singletons. Sequenced: PBMCs. The origin of this receptor is a girl aged 2 to 10 in good health and CMV-seropositive. The chain has TRBV29-1 and TRBJ2-3; D might be TRBD1 (5 bases). This CDR3 is CSAIPDRSTDTQYF. The CDR3 DNA sequence: TGCAGCGCAATCCCAGACAGAAGCACAGATACGCAGTATTTT.